Listed here is a single T cell receptor beta chain. The antigen remains undetermined. Germline loops: CDR1 LNHDA, CDR2 SQIVND (reference sequence). V dropped 3 bases and J dropped 1 base, with 12 bases sitting between them. The length of the CDR3 is 15 residues. Method: immunoSEQ multiplex PCR; TCRdb's copy keeps in-frame clones and lacks some. Of some 170,000 clones in the sample, about 91% were seen once. These data come from a study of T cell responses to AZD1222 COVID-19 vaccine. Study outcomes and limitations: Repertoires were collected only later (after the peak T cell response had occurred). Spike-specific TCR depth and breadth grew after two AZD1222 doses. Females outnumbered males among donors, who were mostly white British; clonal diversity was possibly underestimated. Distributed over spike, vaccine-associated CD4 TCRs predominated at 160-218 and 743-854.

This chain links TRBV19 with TRBJ1-1; the D is unclear. Source: peripheral blood, taken on day 0 of MenACWY control vaccination. The clonotype comes from an adult in good health. The CDR3 nucleotides read TGTGCCAGTAGTATTCCCTGGGTCGGGAACACTGAAGCTTTCTTT. Amino acid sequence: CASSIPWVGNTEAFF.